This T cell receptor beta chain was profiled in a study of cytomegalovirus exposure and HLA in healthy donors. Germline V gene data show CDR1 as SGHDT and CDR2 as YYEEEE. Trimming removed 4 bases from V and 3 bases from J; junction bases left unmatched: 10. The CDR3 runs to 15 residues. General study points: Analysis performed later found roughly 17,000 TCR beta sequences associated with HLA alleles at 0.05 false discovery rate. Accounts indicate the classifier identified cytomegalovirus status with strong specificity and sensitivity. Later work showed greater clonal expansion in HLA-associated TCR beta chains than in equally common others. CMV antigen specificity was confirmed in vitro for three CMV-associated chains.

In the case of this clone: Its antigen is not identified.

Researchers ran the PCR with 60 Vbeta and 13 Jbeta primers. Repertoires were generated with immunoSEQ multiplex PCR, while TCRdb's copy carries only in-frame clones and drops some. The table has roughly 150,000 clones, around four fifths seen once. The chain has TRBV5-6 and TRBJ2-7; 7 nucleotides line up with TRBD1. This clonotype was sampled from a woman between 18 and 30 years old in good health and CMV-seronegative. Material: PBMCs. CDR3 protein: CASSPTTGAGYEQYF. DNA of the CDR3: TGTGCCAGCAGCCCGACTACAGGGGCGGGCTACGAGCAGTACTTC.